These T cell receptor beta chains were read from a single sample in a study of response to subunit inactivated influenza vaccine. TCRdb recomputed calls from the RT-PCR reads with MiXCR, one row per CDR3 protein. The table includes under 200,000 distinct CDR3 sequences, approximately 12% detected once. The same sample was also studied in work on T cells expressing NK-cell markers.

The specimen was CD8+ T cells sorted from PBMCs, collected about 13 days after vaccination. These receptors came from a man in his fifties who received an inactivated influenza vaccine. CDR3s include the opening cysteine and the closing phenylalanine or tryptophan. Each record gives: V gene, clone size, D gene, J gene, CDR3 protein, CDR3 DNA. D genes are given only for firm matches. Expanded clones get a size class; other rows say once, few or many, or leave the size out.

>TRBV6-5|few|NA|TRBJ1-2
CASSSDTNYGYTF
TGTGCCAGCAGTTCGGACACTAACTATGGCTACACCTTC
>TRBV4-2|NA|NA|TRBJ2-4
CASSPDGDMGAKNIQYF
TGTGCCAGCAGCCCCGACGGAGACATGGGGGCCAAAAACATTCAGTACTTC
>TRBV11-2|few|TRBD1|TRBJ2-2
CASSPTPDRALTGELFF
TGTGCCAGCAGCCCCACCCCCGACAGGGCGCTCACCGGGGAGCTGTTTTTT
>TRBV7-2|few|NA|TRBJ2-2
CASSLALGLSGSAGELFF
TGTGCCAGCAGCTTAGCGTTGGGTCTCTCTGGGTCCGCCGGGGAGCTGTTTTTT
>TRBV7-9|many|NA|TRBJ2-1
CASSLDRSGEQFF
TGTGCCAGCAGCTTAGACAGGTCCGGTGAGCAGTTCTTC
>TRBV7-6|few|NA|TRBJ2-3
CASSPQTTGTDTQYF
TGTGCCAGCAGCCCGCAAACCACAGGCACAGATACGCAGTATTTT
>TRBV27|few|NA|TRBJ2-4
CASSLTTGADIQYF
TGTGCCAGCAGTCTAACCACTGGGGCGGACATTCAGTACTTC
>TRBV4-3|NA|TRBD2|TRBJ2-3
CASSQVGGTDTQYF
TGCGCCAGCAGCCAAGTGGGGGGGACAGATACGCAGTATTTT
>TRBV3-1|many|NA|TRBJ1-5
CASSQDRQGSQPQHF
TGTGCCAGCAGCCAAGATCGGCAGGGAAGTCAGCCCCAGCATTTT
>TRBV13|few|NA|TRBJ2-7
CASSLSVGDYEQYF
TGTGCCAGCAGCTTATCCGTGGGAGACTACGAGCAGTACTTC
>TRBV11-2|many|NA|TRBJ1-2
CASSAKPAGGDGQRGYTF
TGTGCCAGCAGCGCGAAGCCAGCTGGAGGGGACGGACAAAGGGGCTACACCTTC
>TRBV13|NA|TRBD2|TRBJ2-3
CASSSRGGGPPDTQYF
TGTGCCAGCAGCTCCCGGGGGGGAGGGCCCCCAGATACGCAGTATTTT
>TRBV11-2|NA|TRBD2|TRBJ2-1
CASSSGLANNEQFF
TGTGCCAGCAGCTCAGGACTAGCAAACAATGAGCAGTTCTTC
>TRBV7-9|many|NA|TRBJ2-1
CASSFPRNNEQFF
TGTGCCAGCAGCTTTCCACGGAACAATGAGCAGTTCTTC
>TRBV28|NA|NA|TRBJ2-7
CASSKQGYAYEQYF
TGTGCCAGCAGCAAACAGGGCTACGCCTACGAGCAGTACTTC
>TRBV12-3/TRBV12-4|NA|TRBD2|TRBJ2-3
CASSAPGLAGGRTDTQYF
TGTGCCAGCAGCGCACCGGGACTAGCGGGGGGGCGGACAGATACGCAGTATTTT
>TRBV7-2|few|TRBD2|TRBJ2-3
CASSPGRASGGDTQYF
TGTGCCAGCAGCCCCGGGAGGGCTAGCGGGGGAGATACGCAGTATTTT
>TRBV27|NA|TRBD2|TRBJ2-7
CASSSVTSGNEQYF
TGTGCCAGCAGTTCCGTGACTAGCGGAAACGAGCAGTACTTC
>TRBV2|NA|NA|TRBJ2-2
CASSENHGKLNTGELFF
TGTGCCAGCAGTGAAAATCACGGAAAACTAAACACCGGGGAGCTGTTTTTT
>TRBV20-1|few|TRBD2|TRBJ2-5
CSARTSGRPQETQYF
TGCAGTGCTAGGACTAGCGGGAGGCCCCAAGAGACCCAGTACTTC
>TRBV3-1|few|NA|TRBJ1-6
CASSLNRPSDLALHF
TGTGCCAGCAGCCTTAACAGGCCCTCAGATTTAGCCCTCCACTTT
>TRBV28|few|NA|TRBJ2-1
CASSFGQRNEQFF
TGTGCCAGCAGTTTTGGGCAGCGTAATGAGCAGTTCTTC
>TRBV4-1|few|TRBD2|TRBJ2-7
CASSPRPGLASYEQYF
TGCGCCAGCAGCCCCCGACCGGGACTAGCGTCCTACGAGCAGTACTTC
>TRBV7-9|NA|NA|TRBJ2-7
CASSLWVRSSYEQYF
TGTGCCAGCAGCTTATGGGTCAGATCATCCTACGAGCAGTACTTC
>TRBV2|NA|NA|TRBJ1-3
CASSEPGRGGNTIYF
TGTGCCAGCAGTGAACCAGGGAGGGGTGGAAACACCATATATTTT
>TRBV13|few|NA|TRBJ1-1
CASSLTDKNTEAFF
TGTGCCAGCAGCTTGACGGATAAGAACACTGAAGCTTTCTTT
>TRBV5-1|few|NA|TRBJ2-3
CASSWPDAYSSTDTQYF
TGCGCCAGCAGCTGGCCGGACGCCTACTCTAGCACAGATACGCAGTATTTT
>TRBV6-1|few|TRBD1|TRBJ1-2
CASRFRDRVLGYTF
TGTGCCAGCAGATTCCGGGACAGGGTACTCGGCTACACCTTC